Following are 2 T cell receptor beta chains from one sample sequenced in a study of cytomegalovirus exposure and HLA in healthy donors. It was with 60 Vbeta and 13 Jbeta primers that the PCR ran. Data came from immunoSEQ multiplex PCR; TCRdb stores just in-frame clones and leaves some out. This sample has some 150,000 clones, with more than 80% found just once. Sequencing used PBMCs. The receptors stem from a woman under 40 in good health and CMV-seropositive.

The sample holds one count of this clone. V and J are TRBV4-1 and TRBJ2-3, with D possibly matching TRBD2 (5 bases). Trimming removed 4 bases at V and 6 bases at J, with 11 bases between. Germline V gene data show CDR1 as MGHRA and CDR2 as YSYEKL. The CDR3 extends over 13 amino acids. Here the CDR3 DNA reads TGCGCCAGCAGCCGCGAGGAGGCTGATACGCAGTATTTT. It specifies CASSREEADTQYF.

The genes are TRBV30 and TRBJ1-2; 11 bases map to TRBD1. The CDR3 spans 13 residues. Germline V gene lookup returns CDR1 GTSNPN and CDR2 SVGIG (reference sequence). The junction had 4 bases not matched to a gene; V was cut back by 2 bases and J by 8 bases. The CDR3 region has the DNA TGTGCCTGGAGTTACGGGACAGGGGGAGGCTACACCTTC. Protein sequence: CAWSYGTGGGYTF.